This T cell receptor (beta chain) emerged from a study of blood T cell repertoires in COVID-19. Study-level background: Sites in the United States, Italy and Spain provided acute and convalescent COVID-19 samples.

This CDR3 has 15 amino acids. Per the germline V gene, CDR1 is SGHRS and CDR2 is YFSETQ. The V and J ends lost 2 bases and 0 bases, in that order; junction bases with no gene match: 1. Per the original data handling: By means of reference gene primer amplification, nucleated cell counts were estimated. Data came from immunoSEQ multiplex PCR; TCRdb stores just in-frame clones and leaves some out. V, J and clone size reflect that table, while D and trimming were determined from the DNA. The sample includes about 80,000 clones, roughly 80% of them seen just once. The specimen sequenced was peripheral blood. This chain joins TRBV5-1 and TRBJ2-2; 7 nucleotides align to TRBD2. The TCR comes from a woman in her 70s with acute or convalescent COVID-19. The DNA of the CDR3 is TGCGCCAGCAGCTTACTAGCGACGAACACCGGGGAGCTGTTTTTT. Amino acids: CASSLLATNTGELFF.